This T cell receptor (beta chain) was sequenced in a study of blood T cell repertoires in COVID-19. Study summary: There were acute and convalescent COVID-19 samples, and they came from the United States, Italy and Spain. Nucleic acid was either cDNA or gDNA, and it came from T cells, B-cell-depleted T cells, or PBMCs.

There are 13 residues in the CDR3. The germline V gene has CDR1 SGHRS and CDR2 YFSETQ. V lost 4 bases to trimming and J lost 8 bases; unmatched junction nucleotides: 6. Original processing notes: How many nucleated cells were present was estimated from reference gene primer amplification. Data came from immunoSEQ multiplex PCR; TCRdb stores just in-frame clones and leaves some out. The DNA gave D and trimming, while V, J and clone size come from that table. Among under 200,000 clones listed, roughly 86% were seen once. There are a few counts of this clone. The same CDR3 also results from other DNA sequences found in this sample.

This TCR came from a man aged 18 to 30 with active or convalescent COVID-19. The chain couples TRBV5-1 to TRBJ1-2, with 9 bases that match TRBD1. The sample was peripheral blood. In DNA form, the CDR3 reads TGCGCCAGCAGCCCGGGACAGGGTGGAGGCTACACCTTC. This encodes CASSPGQGGGYTF.